Shown below are 6 T cell receptor beta chains from a single sample sequenced in a study of T-cell memory formation after mild COVID-19. One entry per CDR3 protein results from TCRdb running MiXCR on the 5' RACE reads. The sample yields some 180,000 distinct CDR3 sequences, 15% to 20% seen once. Sequencing used PBMCs or a T cell subset sorted from them (not recorded which). The receptors originated from a man aged 18 to 30 who had mild COVID-19 (a few samples of this study predate the infection). Cell type and time point are not known.

The chain is built from TRBV19 and TRBJ1-2; D is undetermined. V lost 2 bases, J lost 2 bases, and 9 bases lay in between. The CDR3 consists of 14 residues. Germline V lookup: CDR1 LNHDA, CDR2 SQIVND (reference sequence). CDR3 in amino acids: CASSITAQNYGYTF. The CDR3 coding sequence is TGTGCCAGTAGTATAACCGCACAGAACTATGGCTACACCTTC.

This clonotype appeared a few times. The genes are TRBV9 and TRBJ2-2; D possibly matches TRBD1 or TRBD2 (5 bases each). Germline assignment: CDR1 SGDLS and CDR2 YYNGEE. V lost 0 bases and J 2 bases, leaving 8 bases between the germline ends. The length of the CDR3 is 15 residues. Written as DNA, the CDR3 is TGTGCCAGCAGCGTAGTTGGGGACAACACCGGGGAGCTGTTTTTT. This codes for CASSVVGDNTGELFF.

The V gene is TRBV3-1, the J gene TRBJ2-1, with D perhaps TRBD2 (5 bases). This CDR3 contains 11 residues. The germline V and J ends were trimmed by 10 bases and 9 bases, with 13 bases remaining between them. Germline V gives CDR1 LGHDT, CDR2 YNNKEL (reference sequence). DNA for the CDR3: TGTGCCACCCAGCGGAATGGTGAGCAGTTCTTC. It codes for CATQRNGEQFF.

The V and J genes are TRBV20-1 and TRBJ2-3, with TRBD1 matching 9 bases. The V gene's germline CDR1 is DFQATT and CDR2 SNEGSKA (reference sequence). The CDR3 has 13 amino acids. V lost 1 base, J lost 4 bases, and 0 bases stayed unmatched. The CDR3 protein is CSARGDRADTQYF. Here the CDR3 DNA reads TGCAGTGCTAGAGGGGACAGGGCAGATACGCAGTATTTT.

There are a few counts of this clonotype. V is TRBV4-3 and J is TRBJ2-7, with D perhaps assigned TRBD1 or TRBD2 (5 bases each). Germline V gene lookup returns CDR1 LGHNA and CDR2 YSLEER. Trimming removed 0 bases from V and 5 bases from J, with 17 bases in between. The CDR3 consists of 16 residues. The CDR3 coding sequence is TGCGCCAGCAGCCAAGATGAGGGACCGTTATTTGACGAGCAGTACGTC. This sequence encodes CASSQDEGPLFDEQYV.

Here the CDR3 DNA reads TGTGCCACCAGTGATTCCGCGACAGGGGGCTATGGCTACACCTTC. Its translation: CATSDSATGGYGYTF. This rearrangement joins TRBV24-1 to TRBJ1-2; 9 bases map to TRBD1. The CDR3 is made up of 15 amino acids. Germline V lookup: CDR1 KGHDR, CDR2 SFDVKD. V was clipped by 2 bases and J by 4 bases; unmatched bases: 4.